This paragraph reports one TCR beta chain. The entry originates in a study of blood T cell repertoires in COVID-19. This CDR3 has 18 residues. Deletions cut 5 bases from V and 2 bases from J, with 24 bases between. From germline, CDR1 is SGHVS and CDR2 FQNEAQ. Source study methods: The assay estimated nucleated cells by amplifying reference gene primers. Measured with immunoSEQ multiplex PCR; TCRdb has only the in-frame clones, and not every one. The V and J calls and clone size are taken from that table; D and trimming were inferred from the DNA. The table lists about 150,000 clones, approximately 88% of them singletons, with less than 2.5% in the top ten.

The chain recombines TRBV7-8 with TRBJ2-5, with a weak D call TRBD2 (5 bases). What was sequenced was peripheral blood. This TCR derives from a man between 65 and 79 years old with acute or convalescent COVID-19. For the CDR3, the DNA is TGTGCCAGCAGCCTTCGCCCCCAACATAGCGTAACACAAGAGACCCAGTACTTC. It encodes CASSLRPQHSVTQETQYF.